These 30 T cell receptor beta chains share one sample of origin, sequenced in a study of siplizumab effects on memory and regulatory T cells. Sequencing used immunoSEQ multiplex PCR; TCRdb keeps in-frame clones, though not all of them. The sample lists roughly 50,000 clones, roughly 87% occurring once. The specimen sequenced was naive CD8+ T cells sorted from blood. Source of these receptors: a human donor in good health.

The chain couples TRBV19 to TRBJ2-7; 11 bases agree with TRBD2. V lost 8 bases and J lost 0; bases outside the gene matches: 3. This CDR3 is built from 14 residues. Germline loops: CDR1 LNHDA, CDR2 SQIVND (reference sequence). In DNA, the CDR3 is TGTGCCAGTTCACTAGCGGGAGCCTCCTACGAGCAGTACTTC. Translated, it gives CASSLAGASYEQYF. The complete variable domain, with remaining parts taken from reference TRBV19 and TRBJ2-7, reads DGGITQSPKYLFRKEGQNVTLSCEQNLNHDAMYWYRQDPGQGLRLIYYSQIVNDFQKGDIAEGYSVSREKKESFPLTVTSAQKNPTAFYLCASSLAGASYEQYFGPGTRLTVT.

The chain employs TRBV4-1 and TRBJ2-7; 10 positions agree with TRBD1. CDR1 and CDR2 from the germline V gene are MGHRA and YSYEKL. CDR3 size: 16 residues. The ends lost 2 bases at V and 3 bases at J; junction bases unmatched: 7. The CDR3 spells CASSQLRGTGVYEQYF. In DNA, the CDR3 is TGCGCCAGCAGCCAACTTCGAGGGACAGGGGTCTACGAGCAGTACTTC.

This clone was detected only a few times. The CDR3 spells CASSFLDGYTF. CDR3 sequence (DNA): TGTGCCAGCAGCTTCCTAGATGGCTACACCTTC. This chain connects TRBV11-2 to TRBJ1-2; D is uncertain. The CDR3 contains 11 residues. The V gene lost 3 bases and the J gene lost 6 bases, with 5 bases spanning the gap. CDR1 is SGHAT and CDR2 is FQNNGV in the germline V gene.

CDR3 sequence reads: CASTEGSQGAGDEQYF. The CDR3 nucleotides are TGTGCCAGCACCGAAGGTAGTCAGGGGGCGGGAGACGAGCAGTACTTC. This chain uses TRBV2 with TRBJ2-7; possible D gene TRBD1, 8 bases. V lost 7 bases and J lost 5, with 24 bases in between. The CDR3 has 16 amino acids. The V gene's germline CDR1 is SNHLY and CDR2 FYNNEI.

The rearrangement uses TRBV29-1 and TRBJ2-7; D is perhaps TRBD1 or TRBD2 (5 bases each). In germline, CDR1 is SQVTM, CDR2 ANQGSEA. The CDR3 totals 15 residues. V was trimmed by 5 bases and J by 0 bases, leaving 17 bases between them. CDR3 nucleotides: TGCAGCGTTTGGGCAGGGACCCACAGCTCCTACGAGCAGTACTTC. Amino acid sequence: CSVWAGTHSSYEQYF.

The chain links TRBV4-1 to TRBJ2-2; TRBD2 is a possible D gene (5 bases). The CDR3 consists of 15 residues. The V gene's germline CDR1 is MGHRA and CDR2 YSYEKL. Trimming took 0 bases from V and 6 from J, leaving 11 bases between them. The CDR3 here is CASSQEGSRAGELFF. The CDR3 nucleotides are TGCGCCAGCAGCCAAGAAGGGAGTAGGGCCGGGGAGCTGTTTTTT.

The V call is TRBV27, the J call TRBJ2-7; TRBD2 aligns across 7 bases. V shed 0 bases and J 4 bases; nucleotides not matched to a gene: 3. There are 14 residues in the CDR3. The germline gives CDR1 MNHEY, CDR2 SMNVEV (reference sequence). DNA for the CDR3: TGTGCCAGCAGTTTATCTGCTAGCGGTTACGAGCAGTACTTC. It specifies CASSLSASGYEQYF.

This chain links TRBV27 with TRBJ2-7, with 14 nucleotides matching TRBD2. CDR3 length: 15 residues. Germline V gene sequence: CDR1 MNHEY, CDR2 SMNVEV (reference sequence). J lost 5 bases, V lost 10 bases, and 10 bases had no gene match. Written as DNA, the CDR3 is TGTGCCACCAGACTAGCGGGGGGGCCGTACCACGAGCAGTACTTC. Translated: CATRLAGGPYHEQYF.

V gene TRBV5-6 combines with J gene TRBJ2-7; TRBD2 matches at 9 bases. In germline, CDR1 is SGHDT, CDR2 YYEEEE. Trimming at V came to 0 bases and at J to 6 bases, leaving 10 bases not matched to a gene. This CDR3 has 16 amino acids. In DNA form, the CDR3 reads TGTGCCAGCAGCTTGGCGGTAGCGGGAGAGCTGGGCGAGCAGTACTTC. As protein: CASSLAVAGELGEQYF. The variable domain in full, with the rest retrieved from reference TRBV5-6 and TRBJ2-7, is DAGVTQSPTHLIKTRGQQVTLRCSPKSGHDTVSWYQQALGQGPQFIFQYYEEEERQRGNFPDRFSGHQFPNYSSELNVNALLLGDSALYLCASSLAVAGELGEQYFGPGTRLTVT.

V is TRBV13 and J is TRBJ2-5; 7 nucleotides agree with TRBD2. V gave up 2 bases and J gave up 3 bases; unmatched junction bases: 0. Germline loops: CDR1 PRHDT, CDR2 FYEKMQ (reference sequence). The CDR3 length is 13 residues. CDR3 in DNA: TGTGCCAGCAGCTTACTAGCGGAAGAGACCCAGTACTTC. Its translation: CASSLLAEETQYF.

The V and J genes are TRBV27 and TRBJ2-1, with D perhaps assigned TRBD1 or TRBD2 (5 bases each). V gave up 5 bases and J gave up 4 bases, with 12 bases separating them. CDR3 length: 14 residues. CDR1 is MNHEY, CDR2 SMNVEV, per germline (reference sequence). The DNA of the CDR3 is TGTGCCAGCAGTATACGGGACGGGTACAATGAGCAGTTCTTC. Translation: CASSIRDGYNEQFF.

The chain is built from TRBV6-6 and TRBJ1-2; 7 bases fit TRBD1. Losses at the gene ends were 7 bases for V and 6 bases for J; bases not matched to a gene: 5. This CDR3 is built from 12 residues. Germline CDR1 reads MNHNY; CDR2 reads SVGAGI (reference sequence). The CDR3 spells CASTDTGDGYTF. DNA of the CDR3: TGTGCCAGCACCGACACAGGGGATGGCTACACCTTC.

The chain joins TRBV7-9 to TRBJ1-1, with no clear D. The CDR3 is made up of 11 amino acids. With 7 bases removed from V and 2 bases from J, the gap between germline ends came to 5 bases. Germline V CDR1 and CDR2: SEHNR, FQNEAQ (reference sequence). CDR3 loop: CASTLNTEAFF. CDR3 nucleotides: TGTGCCAGCACCCTAAACACTGAAGCTTTCTTT.

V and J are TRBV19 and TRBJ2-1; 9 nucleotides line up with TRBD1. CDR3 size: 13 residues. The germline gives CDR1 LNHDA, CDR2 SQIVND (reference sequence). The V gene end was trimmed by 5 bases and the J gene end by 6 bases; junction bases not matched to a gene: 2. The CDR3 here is CASSWDRANEQFF. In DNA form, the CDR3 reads TGTGCCAGTAGTTGGGACAGGGCCAATGAGCAGTTCTTC.

In nucleotides, the CDR3 is TGTGCCAGCAGTTCCGACTACTCCTACGAGCAGTACTTC. Protein sequence: CASSSDYSYEQYF. The chain carries TRBV6-5 and TRBJ2-7; perhaps TRBD2 as D (5 bases). Between the trimmed V and J ends, which lost 4 bases and 0 bases, there was a span of 7 bases. The CDR3 is 13 amino acids. The V gene's germline CDR1 is MNHEY and CDR2 SVGAGI.

The CDR3 is CASSIGFSYEQYF. The CDR3 DNA sequence: TGTGCCAGTAGTATCGGCTTCTCCTACGAGCAGTACTTC. V and J are TRBV19 and TRBJ2-7; D call uncertain. V gave up 3 bases and J gave up 0 bases, with 6 bases separating them. The germline gives CDR1 LNHDA, CDR2 SQIVND (reference sequence). The CDR3 length is 13 residues.

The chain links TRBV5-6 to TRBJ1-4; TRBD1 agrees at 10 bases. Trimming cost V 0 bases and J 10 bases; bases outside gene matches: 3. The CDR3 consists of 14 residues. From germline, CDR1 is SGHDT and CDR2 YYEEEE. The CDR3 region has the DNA TGTGCCAGCAGCTTGGGACAGGGGGCTAGAAAACTGTTTTTT. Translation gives CASSLGQGARKLFF.

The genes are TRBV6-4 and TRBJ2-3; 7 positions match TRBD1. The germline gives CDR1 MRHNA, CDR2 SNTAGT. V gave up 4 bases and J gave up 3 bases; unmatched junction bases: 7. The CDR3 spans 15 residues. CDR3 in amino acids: CASSALLQGTDTQYF. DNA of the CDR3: TGTGCCAGCAGTGCTTTATTACAGGGGACAGATACGCAGTATTTT.

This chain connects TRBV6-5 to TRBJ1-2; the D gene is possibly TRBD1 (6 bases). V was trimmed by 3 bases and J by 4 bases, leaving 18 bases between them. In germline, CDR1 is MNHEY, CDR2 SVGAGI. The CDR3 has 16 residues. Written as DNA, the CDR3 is TGTGCCAGCAGTTATGGACCCAGGGGCTTCTCCTATGGCTACACCTTC. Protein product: CASSYGPRGFSYGYTF.

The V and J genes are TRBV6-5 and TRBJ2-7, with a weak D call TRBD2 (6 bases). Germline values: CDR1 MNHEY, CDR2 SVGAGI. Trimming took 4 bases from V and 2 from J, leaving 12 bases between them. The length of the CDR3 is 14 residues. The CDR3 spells CASSLREPAYEQYF. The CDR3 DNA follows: TGTGCCAGCAGTTTACGGGAGCCTGCCTACGAGCAGTACTTC.

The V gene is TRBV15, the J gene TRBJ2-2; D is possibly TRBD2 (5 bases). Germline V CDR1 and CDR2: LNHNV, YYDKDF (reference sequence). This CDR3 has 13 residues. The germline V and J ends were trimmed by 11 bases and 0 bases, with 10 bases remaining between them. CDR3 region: CASSDSNTGELFF. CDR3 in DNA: TGTGCCTCGTCGGACTCGAACACCGGGGAGCTGTTTTTT.

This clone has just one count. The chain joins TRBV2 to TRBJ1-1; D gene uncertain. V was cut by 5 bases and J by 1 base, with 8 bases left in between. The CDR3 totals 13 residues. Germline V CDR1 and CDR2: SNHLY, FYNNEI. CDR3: CASSRAENTEAFF. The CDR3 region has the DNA TGTGCCAGCAGTCGGGCGGAGAACACTGAAGCTTTCTTT.

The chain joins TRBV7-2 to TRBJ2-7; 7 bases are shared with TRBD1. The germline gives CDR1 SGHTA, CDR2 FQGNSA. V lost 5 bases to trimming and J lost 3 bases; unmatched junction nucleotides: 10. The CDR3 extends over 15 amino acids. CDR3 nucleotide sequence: TGTGCCAGCAGCCCCGGGCCGGGACAGAGCTACGAGCAGTACTTC. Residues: CASSPGPGQSYEQYF.

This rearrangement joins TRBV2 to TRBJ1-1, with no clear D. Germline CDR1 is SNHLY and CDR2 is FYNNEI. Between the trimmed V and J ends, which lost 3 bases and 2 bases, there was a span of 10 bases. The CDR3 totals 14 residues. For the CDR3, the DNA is TGTGCCAGCAGTGACCCTGGATACAACACTGAAGCTTTCTTT. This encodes CASSDPGYNTEAFF.

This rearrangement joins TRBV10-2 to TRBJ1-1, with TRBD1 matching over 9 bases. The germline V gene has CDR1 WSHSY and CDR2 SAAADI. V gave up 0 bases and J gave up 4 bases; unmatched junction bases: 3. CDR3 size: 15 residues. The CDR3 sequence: CASSESRTGATEAFF. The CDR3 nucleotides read TGCGCCAGCAGTGAGTCCCGGACAGGGGCCACTGAAGCTTTCTTT.

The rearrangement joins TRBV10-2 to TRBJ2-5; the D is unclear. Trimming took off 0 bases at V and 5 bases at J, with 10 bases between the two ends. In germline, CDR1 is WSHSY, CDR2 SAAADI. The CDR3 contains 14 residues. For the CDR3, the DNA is TGCGCCAGCAGTGAGTCAGGGCTGGGGGAGACCCAGTACTTC. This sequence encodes CASSESGLGETQYF.

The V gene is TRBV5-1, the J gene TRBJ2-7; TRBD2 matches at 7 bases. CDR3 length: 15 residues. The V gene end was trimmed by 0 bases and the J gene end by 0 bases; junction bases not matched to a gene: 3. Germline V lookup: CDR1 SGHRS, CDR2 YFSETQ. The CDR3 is CASSLGSSGSYEQYF. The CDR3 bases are TGCGCCAGCAGCTTGGGATCTAGCGGCTCCTACGAGCAGTACTTC.

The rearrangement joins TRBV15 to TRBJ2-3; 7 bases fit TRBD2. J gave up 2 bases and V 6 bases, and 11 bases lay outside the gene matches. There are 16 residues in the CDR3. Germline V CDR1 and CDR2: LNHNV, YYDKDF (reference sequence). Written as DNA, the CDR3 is TGTGCCACCAGGGGGAGTACTAGCGAATACACAGATACGCAGTATTTT. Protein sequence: CATRGSTSEYTDTQYF.

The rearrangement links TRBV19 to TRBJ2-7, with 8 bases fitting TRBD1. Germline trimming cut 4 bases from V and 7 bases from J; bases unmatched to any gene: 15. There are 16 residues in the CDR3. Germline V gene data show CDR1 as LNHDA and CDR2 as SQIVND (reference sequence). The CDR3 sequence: CASSTPSDRGHVEQYF. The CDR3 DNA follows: TGTGCCAGTAGTACCCCCTCCGACAGGGGACATGTGGAGCAGTACTTC.

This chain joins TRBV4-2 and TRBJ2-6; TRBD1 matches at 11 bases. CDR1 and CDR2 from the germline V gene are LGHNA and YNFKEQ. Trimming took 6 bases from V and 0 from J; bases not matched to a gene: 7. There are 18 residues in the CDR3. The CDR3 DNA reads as TGTGCCAGCAGGTCCGGGACAGGGGGATTCTCTGGGGCCAACGTCCTGACTTTC. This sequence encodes CASRSGTGGFSGANVLTF.